Listed below are T cell receptor beta chains from one sample, sequenced in a study of blood T cells in healthy people across ages. One entry per CDR3 protein, called by TCRdb with MiXCR from the 5' RACE reads. The sample lists fewer than 700,000 distinct CDR3 sequences, less than 60% occurring once. Input material: blood. Every receptor here comes from an elderly man in good health. CDR3s include the opening cysteine and the closing phenylalanine or tryptophan. The D gene is left open where the match is weak. Clone size is stated in some rows and not others, as once, few, many or a class when expanded.

size	V	D	J	CDR3	DNA
-	TRBV7-6	-	TRBJ2-7	CASSPWSSLTSYEQYF	TGTGCCAGCAGCCCGTGGAGCTCGCTTACCTCCTACGAGCAGTACTTC
-	TRBV4-3	-	TRBJ2-6	CASSQARLSGANVLTF	TGCGCCAGCAGCCAAGCCCGACTCTCTGGGGCCAACGTCCTGACTTTC
-	TRBV27	-	TRBJ2-7	CASRSSVRATYEQYF	TGTGCCAGCCGCTCTAGCGTGAGGGCCACGTACGAGCAGTACTTC
-	TRBV5-1	-	TRBJ2-7	CASSLEGVDEQYF	TGCGCCAGCAGCTTGGAAGGAGTTGACGAGCAGTACTTC
-	TRBV4-2	-	TRBJ2-2	CASSQEDRTGELFF	TGTGCCAGCAGCCAAGAGGACAGAACCGGGGAGCTGTTTTTT
few	TRBV14	TRBD1	TRBJ2-1	CASSQAYQGAIRDNEQFF	TGTGCCAGCAGCCAAGCCTACCAGGGGGCTATACGAGACAATGAGCAGTTCTTC
-	TRBV30	-	TRBJ2-6	CAWSVPLGNGANVLTF	TGTGCCTGGAGTGTACCGCTAGGGAATGGGGCCAACGTCCTGACTTTC
many	TRBV6-6	TRBD2	TRBJ2-3	CASSPGLAVDTQYF	TGTGCCAGCAGCCCGGGACTAGCCGTCGATACGCAGTATTTT
few	TRBV28	-	TRBJ1-2	CASRLPGRSYGYTF	TGTGCCAGCCGTTTACCGGGACGGAGCTATGGCTACACCTTC
few	TRBV10-3	-	TRBJ2-2	CAIRDHSRLRGTGELFF	TGTGCCATCAGAGACCACTCGCGACTTAGGGGGACCGGGGAGCTGTTTTTT
few	TRBV27	TRBD1	TRBJ2-7	CASSTRDRAYEQYF	TGTGCCAGCAGTACCCGGGACAGGGCCTACGAGCAGTACTTC
-	TRBV30	-	TRBJ1-1	CAWIRDLNTEAFF	TGTGCCTGGATAAGAGACCTGAACACTGAAGCTTTCTTT
-	TRBV7-9	-	TRBJ1-1	CASSLLRDEAFF	TGTGCCAGCAGCTTATTACGGGACGAAGCTTTCTTT
-	TRBV18	TRBD1	TRBJ1-2	CASSPRGQGVYGYTF	TGTGCCAGCTCACCACGAGGACAGGGGGTCTATGGCTACACCTTC
few	TRBV20-1	TRBD1	TRBJ2-3	CSAEPPGQLTDTQYF	TGCAGTGCTGAGCCCCCGGGACAGCTCACAGATACGCAGTATTTT
-	TRBV9	-	TRBJ2-7	CASSVGLGTTYEQYF	TGTGCCAGCAGCGTAGGGCTGGGTACTACCTACGAGCAGTACTTC
-	TRBV4-3	-	TRBJ2-3	CASSQDGRTDTQYF	TGCGCCAGCAGCCAAGATGGTCGCACAGATACGCAGTATTTT
-	TRBV27	-	TRBJ2-2	CASTPRQVETGELFF	TGTGCCAGCACACCCCGACAGGTCGAAACCGGGGAGCTGTTTTTT
few	TRBV7-9	TRBD1	TRBJ2-1	CASSFSGTGLNLLYNEQFF	TGTGCCAGCAGCTTCAGCGGGACAGGGTTGAACCTTTTGTACAATGAGCAGTTCTTC
once	TRBV7-8	TRBD2	TRBJ2-1	CASSLRLAGASEQFF	TGTGCCAGCAGCTTACGGCTAGCGGGTGCCAGTGAGCAGTTCTTC
few	TRBV20-1	-	TRBJ2-7	CSANRHGPSYEQYF	TGCAGTGCCAACCGCCACGGTCCCTCCTACGAGCAGTACTTC
-	TRBV10-2	-	TRBJ1-5	CASSVVAQADQPQHF	TGCGCCAGCAGTGTGGTGGCGCAGGCGGATCAGCCCCAGCATTTT
-	TRBV20-1	-	TRBJ2-5	CSADKNNEQYF	TGCAGTGCCGACAAGAACAATGAGCAGTACTTC
-	TRBV5-8	-	TRBJ1-2	CASSLGRTGYTF	TGTGCCAGCAGCCTGGGACGGACCGGCTACACCTTC
many	TRBV6-5	-	TRBJ2-3	CASSPQGGFTDTQYF	TGTGCCAGCAGCCCACAGGGTGGGTTTACAGATACGCAGTATTTT
-	TRBV5-6	-	TRBJ2-1	CASSLDLPGSPPLFF	TGTGCCAGCAGCCTGGATCTCCCGGGCTCACCACCGTTGTTCTTC
many	TRBV20-1	-	TRBJ2-1	CSPHTRQHNEQFF	TGCAGTCCCCACACCAGGCAACACAATGAGCAGTTCTTC
-	TRBV20-1	-	TRBJ2-2	CSASGLNTGELFF	TGCAGTGCTAGCGGGCTCAACACCGGGGAGCTGTTTTTT
-	TRBV7-2	-	TRBJ1-1	CASSLPRVGHTEAFF	TGTGCCAGCAGCTTACCCAGGGTTGGGCACACTGAAGCTTTCTTT
-	TRBV20-1	-	TRBJ1-4	CSAAGGTGEKLFF	TGCAGTGCTGCGGGAGGGACGGGGGAAAAACTGTTTTTT
-	TRBV28	-	TRBJ2-3	CASSSSASPSGTDTQYF	TGTGCCAGCAGTTCCTCGGCTAGCCCATCAGGCACAGATACGCAGTATTTT
-	TRBV9	-	TRBJ1-2	CASSVASFLNYGYTF	TGTGCCAGCAGCGTAGCTAGTTTTCTTAACTATGGCTACACCTTC
-	TRBV7-8	TRBD2	TRBJ2-1	CASSLEAGGTYNEQFF	TGTGCCAGCAGCTTAGAGGCGGGGGGAACCTACAATGAGCAGTTCTTC
-	TRBV4-1	TRBD2	TRBJ2-7	CASSQGGRDGRLEQYF	TGCGCCAGCAGCCAAGGTGGGAGGGACGGCCGACTCGAGCAGTACTTC
-	TRBV5-1	-	TRBJ2-6	CASRDLAGANVLTF	TGCGCCAGTCGGGATCTGGCTGGGGCCAACGTCCTGACTTTC
few	TRBV2	TRBD1	TRBJ1-2	CASSETGAEGYGYTF	TGTGCCAGCAGTGAAACAGGGGCAGAAGGCTATGGCTACACCTTC
-	TRBV12-3/TRBV12-4	-	TRBJ2-5	CASSWDQPGETQYF	TGTGCCAGCAGTTGGGACCAACCAGGGGAGACCCAGTACTTC
-	TRBV7-3	TRBD2	TRBJ2-1	CASSSPTSGDNEQFF	TGTGCCAGCAGCTCCCCGACTAGCGGGGACAATGAGCAGTTCTTC
many	TRBV6-5	TRBD2	TRBJ2-7	CASSYTGTSGTYEQYF	TGTGCCAGCAGCTATACCGGGACTAGCGGGACGTACGAGCAGTACTTC
-	TRBV9	TRBD1	TRBJ2-5	CASSGGTGIRETQYF	TGTGCCAGCAGCGGCGGGACAGGGATAAGGGAGACCCAGTACTTC
many	TRBV6-5	TRBD1	TRBJ1-2	CASSFASTGTYGYTF	TGTGCCAGCAGCTTCGCTTCGACAGGGACCTATGGCTACACCTTC
-	TRBV28	TRBD1	TRBJ1-6	CASSQGVDSPLHF	TGTGCCAGCAGTCAGGGGGTAGATTCACCCCTCCACTTT
-	TRBV7-9	-	TRBJ1-2	CASSTDVYGYTF	TGTGCCAGCAGCACGGACGTCTATGGCTACACCTTC
many	TRBV7-9	TRBD1	TRBJ2-1	CASDRDRPGYNEQFF	TGTGCCAGTGACCGGGACAGACCGGGGTACAATGAGCAGTTCTTC
-	TRBV20-1	-	TRBJ2-2	CSAPGASRTGELFF	TGCAGTGCACCAGGGGCCAGTAGAACCGGGGAGCTGTTTTTT
-	TRBV5-1	-	TRBJ2-1	CASSWGPNNEQFF	TGCGCCAGCAGCTGGGGCCCTAACAATGAGCAGTTCTTC
-	TRBV5-1	TRBD2	TRBJ2-5	CASRGLAGQETQYF	TGCGCCAGCAGGGGACTAGCGGGACAAGAGACCCAGTACTTC